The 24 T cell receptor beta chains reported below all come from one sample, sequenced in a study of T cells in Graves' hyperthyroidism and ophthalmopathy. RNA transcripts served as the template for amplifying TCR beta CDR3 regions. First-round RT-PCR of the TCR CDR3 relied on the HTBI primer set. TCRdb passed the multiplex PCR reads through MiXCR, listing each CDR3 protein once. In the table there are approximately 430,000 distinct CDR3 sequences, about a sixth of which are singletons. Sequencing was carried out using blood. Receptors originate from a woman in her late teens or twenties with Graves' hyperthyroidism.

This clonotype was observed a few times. The CDR3 DNA follows: TGCGCCAGCAGCCATACGACTGAGGGCACTGAAGCTTTCTTT. This gives the protein CASSHTTEGTEAFF. The V gene is TRBV4-1, the J gene TRBJ1-1; D remains ambiguous. The CDR3 extends over 14 amino acids. Germline V gene sequence: CDR1 MGHRA, CDR2 YSYEKL. The V and J ends lost 3 bases and 4 bases respectively, with 12 bases between them.

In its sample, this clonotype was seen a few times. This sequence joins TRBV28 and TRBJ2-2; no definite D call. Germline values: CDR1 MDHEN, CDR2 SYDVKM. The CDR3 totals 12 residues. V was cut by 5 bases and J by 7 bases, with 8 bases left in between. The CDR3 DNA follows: TGTGCCAGCAGTAAAGGTATCGGGGAGCTGTTTTTT. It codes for CASSKGIGELFF.

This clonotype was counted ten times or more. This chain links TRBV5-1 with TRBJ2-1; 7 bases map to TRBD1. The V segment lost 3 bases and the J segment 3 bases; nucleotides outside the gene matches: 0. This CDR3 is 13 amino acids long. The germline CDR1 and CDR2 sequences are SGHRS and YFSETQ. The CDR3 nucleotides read TGCGCCAGCAGCTGGGACAGCTACAATGAGCAGTTCTTC. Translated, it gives CASSWDSYNEQFF. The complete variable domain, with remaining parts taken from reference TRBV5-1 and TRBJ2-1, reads KAGVTQTPRYLIKTRGQQVTLSCSPISGHRSVSWYQQTPGQGLQFLFEYFSETQRNKGNFPGRFSGRQFSNSRSEMNVSTLELGDSALYLCASSWDSYNEQFFGPGTRLTVL.

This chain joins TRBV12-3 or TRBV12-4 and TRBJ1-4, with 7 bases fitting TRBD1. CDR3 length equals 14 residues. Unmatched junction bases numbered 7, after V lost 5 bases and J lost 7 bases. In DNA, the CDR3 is TGTGCCAGCAGTCTGACAGGGCGCGGTGAAAAACTGTTTTTT. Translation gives CASSLTGRGEKLFF.

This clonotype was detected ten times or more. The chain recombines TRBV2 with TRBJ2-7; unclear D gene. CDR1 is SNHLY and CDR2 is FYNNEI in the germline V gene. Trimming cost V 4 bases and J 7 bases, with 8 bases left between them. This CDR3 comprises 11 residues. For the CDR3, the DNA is TGTGCCAGCAGTGTTTTCAGTGAGCAGTACTTC. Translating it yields CASSVFSEQYF.

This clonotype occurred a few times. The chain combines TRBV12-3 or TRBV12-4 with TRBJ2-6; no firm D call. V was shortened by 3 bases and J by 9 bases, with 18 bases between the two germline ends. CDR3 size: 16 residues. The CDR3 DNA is TGTGCCAGCAGTTTCCTTCGGGCTCTGGGTGGCAACGTCCTGACTTTC. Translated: CASSFLRALGGNVLTF.

CDR3 bases: TGTGCCAGTAGTTCCGGATACAGGAACACCGGGGAGCTGTTTTTT. Translation: CASSSGYRNTGELFF. The genes are TRBV19 and TRBJ2-2, with D unclear. Germline V gives CDR1 LNHDA, CDR2 SQIVND (reference sequence). V gave up 5 bases and J gave up 1 base, with 11 bases separating them. The CDR3 consists of 15 residues.

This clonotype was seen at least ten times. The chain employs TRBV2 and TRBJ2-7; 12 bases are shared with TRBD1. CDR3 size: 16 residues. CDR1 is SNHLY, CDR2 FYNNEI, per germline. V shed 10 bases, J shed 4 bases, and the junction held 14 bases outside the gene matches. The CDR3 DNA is TGTGCCACCGACTTCCGGGACAGGGGGCCAGATTACGAGCAGTACTTC. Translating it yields CATDFRDRGPDYEQYF.

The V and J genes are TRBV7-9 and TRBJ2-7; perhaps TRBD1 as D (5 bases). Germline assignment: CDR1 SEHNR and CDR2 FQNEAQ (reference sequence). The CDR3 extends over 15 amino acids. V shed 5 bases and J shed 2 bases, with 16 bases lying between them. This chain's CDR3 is CASSQVGTGTYEQYF. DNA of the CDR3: TGTGCCAGCAGCCAAGTGGGAACAGGCACCTACGAGCAGTACTTC.

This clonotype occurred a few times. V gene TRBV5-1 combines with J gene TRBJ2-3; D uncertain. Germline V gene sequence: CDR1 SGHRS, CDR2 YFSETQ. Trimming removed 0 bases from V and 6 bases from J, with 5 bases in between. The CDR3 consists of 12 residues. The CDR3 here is CASSLAWDTQYF. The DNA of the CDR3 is TGCGCCAGCAGCTTGGCCTGGGATACGCAGTATTTT.

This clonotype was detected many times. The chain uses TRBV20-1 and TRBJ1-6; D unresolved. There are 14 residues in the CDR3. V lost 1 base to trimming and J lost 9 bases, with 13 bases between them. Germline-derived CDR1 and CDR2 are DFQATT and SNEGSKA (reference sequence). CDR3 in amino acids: CSARVPEETSPLHF. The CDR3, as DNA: TGCAGTGCTAGAGTGCCAGAGGAAACTTCACCCCTCCACTTT.

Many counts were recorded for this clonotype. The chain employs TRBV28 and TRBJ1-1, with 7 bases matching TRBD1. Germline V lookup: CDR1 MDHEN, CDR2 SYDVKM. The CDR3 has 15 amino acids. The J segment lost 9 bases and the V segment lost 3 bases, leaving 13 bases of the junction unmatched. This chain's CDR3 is CASSLGLWDRPKAFF. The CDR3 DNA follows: TGTGCCAGCAGTTTGGGGTTGTGGGACAGACCTAAAGCTTTCTTT.

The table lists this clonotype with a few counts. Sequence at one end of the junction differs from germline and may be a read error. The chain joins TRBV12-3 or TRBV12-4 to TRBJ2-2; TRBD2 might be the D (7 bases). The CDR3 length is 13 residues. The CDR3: CAGRGDSTGELLF. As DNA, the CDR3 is TGTGCCGGGAGGGGGGACTCGACCGGGGAGCTGCTTTTT.

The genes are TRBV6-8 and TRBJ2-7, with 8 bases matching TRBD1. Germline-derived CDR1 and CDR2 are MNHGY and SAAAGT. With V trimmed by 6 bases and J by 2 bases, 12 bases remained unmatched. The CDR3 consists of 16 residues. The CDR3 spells CASSYGYWDRTYEQYF. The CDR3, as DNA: TGTGCCAGCAGCTATGGATATTGGGACAGGACCTACGAGCAGTACTTC.

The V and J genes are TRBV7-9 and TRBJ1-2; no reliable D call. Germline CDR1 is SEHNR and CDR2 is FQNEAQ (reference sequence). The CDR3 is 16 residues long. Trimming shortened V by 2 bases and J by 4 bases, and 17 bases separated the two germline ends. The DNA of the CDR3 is TGTGCCAGCAGCTTATCCGTCAGTCGTACGGGCTATGGCTACACCTTC. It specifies CASSLSVSRTGYGYTF.

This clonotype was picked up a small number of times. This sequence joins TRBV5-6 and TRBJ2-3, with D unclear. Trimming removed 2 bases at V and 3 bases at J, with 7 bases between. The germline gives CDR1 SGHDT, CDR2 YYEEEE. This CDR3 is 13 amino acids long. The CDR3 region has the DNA TGTGCCAGCAGCTTAGATATAACAGATACGCAGTATTTT. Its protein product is CASSLDITDTQYF.

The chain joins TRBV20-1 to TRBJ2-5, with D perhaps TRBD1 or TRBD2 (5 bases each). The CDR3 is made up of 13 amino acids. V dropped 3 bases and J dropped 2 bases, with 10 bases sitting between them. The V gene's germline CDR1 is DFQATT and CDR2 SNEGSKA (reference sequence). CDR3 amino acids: CSASLWGQETQYF. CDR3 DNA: TGCAGTGCTAGTCTATGGGGGCAAGAGACCCAGTACTTC.

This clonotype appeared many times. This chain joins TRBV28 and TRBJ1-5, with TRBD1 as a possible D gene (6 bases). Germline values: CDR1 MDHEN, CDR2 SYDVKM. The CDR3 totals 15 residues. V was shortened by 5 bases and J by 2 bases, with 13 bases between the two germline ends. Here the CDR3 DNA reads TGTGCCAGCAGTCCCAGGGGTGGGCGCAATCAGCCCCAGCATTTT. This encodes CASSPRGGRNQPQHF.

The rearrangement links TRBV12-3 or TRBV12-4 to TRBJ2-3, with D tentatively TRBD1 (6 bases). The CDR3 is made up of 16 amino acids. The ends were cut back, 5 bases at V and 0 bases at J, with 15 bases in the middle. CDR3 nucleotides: TGTGCCAGCAGTCTCAGTGTGGGGGCCAGCACAGATACGCAGTATTTT. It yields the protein CASSLSVGASTDTQYF.

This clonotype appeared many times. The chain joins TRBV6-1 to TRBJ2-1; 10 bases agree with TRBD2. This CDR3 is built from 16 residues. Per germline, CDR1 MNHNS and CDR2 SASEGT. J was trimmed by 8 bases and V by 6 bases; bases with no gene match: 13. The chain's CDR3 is CASRVEGLARGDEQFF. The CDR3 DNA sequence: TGTGCCAGCAGAGTAGAGGGACTAGCGAGGGGGGATGAGCAGTTCTTC.

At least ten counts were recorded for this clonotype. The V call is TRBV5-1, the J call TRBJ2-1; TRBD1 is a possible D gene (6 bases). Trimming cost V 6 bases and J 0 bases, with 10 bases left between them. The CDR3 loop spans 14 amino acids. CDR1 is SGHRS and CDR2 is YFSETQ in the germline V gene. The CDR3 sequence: CASNKDSSYNEQFF. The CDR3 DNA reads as TGCGCCAGCAACAAGGACAGCTCCTACAATGAGCAGTTCTTC.

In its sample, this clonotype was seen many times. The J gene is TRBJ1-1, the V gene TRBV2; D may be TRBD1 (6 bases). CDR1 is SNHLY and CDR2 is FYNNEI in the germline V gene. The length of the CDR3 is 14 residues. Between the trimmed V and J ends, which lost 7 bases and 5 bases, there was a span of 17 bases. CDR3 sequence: CASNRGTPSTEAFF. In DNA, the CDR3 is TGTGCCAGCAATAGAGGGACACCTAGTACTGAAGCTTTCTTT.

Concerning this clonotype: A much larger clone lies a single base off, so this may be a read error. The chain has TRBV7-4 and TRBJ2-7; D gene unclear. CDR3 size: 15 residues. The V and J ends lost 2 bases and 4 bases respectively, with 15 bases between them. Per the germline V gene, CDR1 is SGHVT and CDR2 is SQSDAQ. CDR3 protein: CASSLYSWGCYEQYF. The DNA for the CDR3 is TGTGCCAGCAGCTTATACAGCTGGGGTTGTTACGAGCAGTACTTC. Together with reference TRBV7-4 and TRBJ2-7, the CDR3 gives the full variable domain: GAGVSQSPRYKVAKRGRDVALRCDSISGHVTLYWYRQTLGQGSEVLTYSQSDAQRDKSGRPSGRFSAERPERSVSTLKIQRTEQGDSAVYLCASSLYSWGCYEQYFGPGTRLTVT.

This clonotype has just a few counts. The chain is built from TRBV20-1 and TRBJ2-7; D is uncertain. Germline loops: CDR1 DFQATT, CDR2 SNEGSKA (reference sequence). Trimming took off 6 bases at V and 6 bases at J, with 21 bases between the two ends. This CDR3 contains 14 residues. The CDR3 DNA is TGCAGTGCCTTCCAAGGCCGTTTGGTTGGCGAGCAGTACTTC. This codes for CSAFQGRLVGEQYF.